A single sample is the source of the 2 T cell receptor beta chains below, sequenced in a study of sequential checkpoint blockade in melanoma. Produced via immunoSEQ multiplex PCR; TCRdb's table is partial and in-frame only. The profile shows tens of thousands of clones, roughly 88% of them singletons. Documented treatment: randomized to nivolumab then ipilimumab (arm A) or the reverse (arm B). Sequencing was performed on CD8+ T cells sorted from blood (inferred from file names), taken from a patient given nivolumab and ipilimumab in sequence. These receptors all come from a human donor with melanoma.

CDR3 nucleotide sequence: TGTGCCAGCAGCGTAGATCCGGGACTAGCGGTCAGTGAGCAGTTCTTC. Translating gives CASSVDPGLAVSEQFF. The rearrangement joins TRBV9 to TRBJ2-1, with TRBD2 identical over 11 bases. Germline assignment: CDR1 SGDLS and CDR2 YYNGEE. V lost 0 bases, J lost 9 bases, and 8 bases stayed unmatched. The CDR3 contains 16 residues.

V is TRBV10-3 and J is TRBJ1-4; D unclear. CDR1 ENHRY and CDR2 SYGVKD come from the germline V gene. V dropped 4 bases and J dropped 0 bases, with 15 bases sitting between them. The CDR3 contains 17 residues. CDR3 in DNA: TGTGCCATCAGTGTCAGCCAGGTTCTTTCAACTAATGAAAAACTGTTTTTT. Translating it yields CAISVSQVLSTNEKLFF.